This T cell receptor (beta chain) appears in the sequencing data of a study of control samples from healthy donors and cancer patients. The repertoire was sequenced with immunoSEQ multiplex PCR; TCRdb's copy has only in-frame clones and lacks some. This table holds roughly 88,000 clones, roughly nine tenths found once. On this clone: The same CDR3 is also encoded by other DNA sequences in this sample.

Specimen: blood. This receptor was taken from a man between 45 and 60 years old in good health.

CDR3 sequence (DNA): TGTGCCAGCAGCCTAGAATGGGGGGGTCGCGAGCAGTACTTC. This translates into CASSLEWGGREQYF. The V and J genes are TRBV9 and TRBJ2-7; 7 nucleotides align to TRBD2. V shed 4 bases, J shed 6 bases, and the junction held 10 bases outside the gene matches. The CDR3 runs to 14 residues. Germline values: CDR1 SGDLS, CDR2 YYNGEE.